This passage covers 27 T cell receptor beta chains from one sample sequenced in a study of blood T cells in healthy people across ages. A sample-barcoded 5' primer and a J-beta primer mix were used in a second PCR of roughly 7 to 11 cycles. In TCRdb, the 5' RACE reads were re-called with MiXCR into one record per CDR3 protein. The sample contains 1.4 million to 1.5 million distinct CDR3 sequences, 42% of which appear only once. Sequenced: blood. These receptors were taken from a woman between 18 and 29 years old in good health.

This clonotype has only a few counts. The chain links TRBV6-2 or TRBV6-3 to TRBJ2-3, with 7 bases lining up with TRBD1. This CDR3 contains 16 residues. Looked up from germline, CDR1 is MNHEY and CDR2 is SVGEGT. V shed 6 bases, J shed 2 bases, and the junction held 11 bases outside the gene matches. As DNA, the CDR3 is TGTGCCAGCAGGCCGGCAAGACAGGGTAACACAGATACGCAGTATTTT. Translated, it gives CASRPARQGNTDTQYF.

The chain carries TRBV11-2 and TRBJ1-3; D not resolved. The CDR3 sequence is 13 residues long. Germline values: CDR1 SGHAT, CDR2 FQNNGV. Trimming shortened V by 5 bases and J by 8 bases, and 13 bases separated the two germline ends. The DNA of the CDR3 is TGTGCCAGCAGCACAATGGTTTGGGACACCATATATTTT. Its translation is CASSTMVWDTIYF. Variable domain in full (rest from reference TRBV11-2 and TRBJ1-3): EAGVAQSPRYKIIEKRQSVAFWCNPISGHATLYWYQQILGQGPKLLIQFQNNGVVDDSQLPKDRFSAERLKGVDSTLKIQPAKLEDSAVYLCASSTMVWDTIYFGEGSWLTVV.

The chain recombines TRBV5-6 with TRBJ2-3, with 7 nucleotides matching TRBD2. Germline V gives CDR1 SGHDT, CDR2 YYEEEE. V lost 3 bases to trimming and J lost 6 bases; unmatched junction nucleotides: 10. The CDR3 sequence is 15 residues long. The CDR3 region is CASSSRTREVDTQYF. As DNA, the CDR3 is TGTGCCAGCAGCTCCCGGACTAGGGAGGTGGATACGCAGTATTTT.

Only a few counts were recorded for this clonotype. The chain links TRBV20-1 to TRBJ2-7; D gene unclear. Germline CDR1 reads DFQATT; CDR2 reads SNEGSKA (reference sequence). Trimming took off 6 bases at V and 1 base at J, with 10 bases between the two ends. There are 12 residues in the CDR3. CDR3 DNA sequence: TGCAGTGCCGGAGACTCTTCCTACGAGCAGTACTTC. Amino acid sequence: CSAGDSSYEQYF.

The gene calls are TRBV6-1 and TRBJ2-5; possibly TRBD1 or TRBD2 for D (5 bases each). The CDR3 loop spans 16 amino acids. The V end was cut by 5 bases, the J end by 1 base, with 17 bases between. Germline CDR1 reads MNHNS; CDR2 reads SASEGT. The CDR3 region has the DNA TGTGCCAGCAGTCCAACTAGAGGGGCCCCCCAAGAGACCCAGTACTTC. It encodes CASSPTRGAPQETQYF.

Concerning this clonotype itself: This may be a read error: a much more frequent sequence differs by one nucleotide. The chain uses TRBV3-1 and TRBJ2-1, with TRBD2 as a possible D gene (6 bases). CDR1 and CDR2 (germline): LGHDT, YNNKEL (reference sequence). CDR3 size: 13 residues. CDR3 sequence reads: CASNQNAGNEQFF. CDR3 DNA: TGTGCCAGCAACCAAAACGCGGGGAATGAGCAGTTCTTC.

The J gene is TRBJ2-5, the V gene TRBV12-3 or TRBV12-4; D remains ambiguous. V was pared by 5 bases and J by 4 bases, with 14 bases between. This CDR3 is 14 amino acids long. The CDR3 reads CASSTLLGLETQYF. In DNA form, the CDR3 reads TGTGCCAGCAGTACTTTGTTGGGCCTAGAGACCCAGTACTTC.

The chain is built from TRBV7-2 and TRBJ1-1; D gene uncertain. This CDR3 region has 14 residues. Germline loops: CDR1 SGHTA, CDR2 FQGNSA. Trimming removed 6 bases at V and 3 bases at J, with 14 bases between. CDR3 protein: CASRSMDGYTEAFF. The CDR3 bases are TGTGCCAGCAGGTCCATGGACGGGTACACTGAAGCTTTCTTT.

This clonotype has only a few counts. The chain combines TRBV3-1 with TRBJ1-1; unclear D gene. Deletions cut 1 base from V and 9 bases from J, with 6 bases between. This CDR3 is 11 amino acids long. Germline lookup yields CDR1 LGHDT and CDR2 YNNKEL (reference sequence). Written as DNA, the CDR3 is TGTGCCAGCAGCCAAGGAGGACAAGCTTTCTTT. This encodes CASSQGGQAFF.

The chain couples TRBV4-1 to TRBJ2-1, with D unclear. Germline V gene lookup returns CDR1 MGHRA and CDR2 YSYEKL. This CDR3 contains 18 residues. The V and J ends lost 1 base and 0 bases respectively, with 16 bases between them. The CDR3 loop reads CASSQAGSTTASYNEQFF. The CDR3 DNA is TGCGCCAGCAGCCAAGCGGGTTCCACTACGGCCTCCTACAATGAGCAGTTCTTC.

The V call is TRBV7-3, the J call TRBJ2-3, with D hard to call. Germline V gene data show CDR1 as SGHTA and CDR2 as FQGTGA. The CDR3 spans 13 residues. The V end was cut by 9 bases, the J end by 1 base, with 11 bases between. CDR3 sequence (DNA): TGTGCCAGAGGAAATGCTGGCACAGATACGCAGTATTTT. This translates into CARGNAGTDTQYF.

A few counts support this clonotype. Relative to the germline gene, one junction end is altered; a read error may explain this. The rearrangement uses TRBV5-1 and TRBJ2-1, with 9 bases lining up with TRBD2. Germline V CDR1 and CDR2: SGHRS, YFSETQ. The CDR3 totals 16 residues. CDR3 protein: CASSPRTSEGYSEQFF. The CDR3 DNA reads as TGCGCCAGCAGCCCCCGGACTAGCGAGGGGTACAGTGAGCAGTTCTTC.

This clonotype was found many times. The DNA for the CDR3 is TGTGCCAGCAGCCAAGGCTTGGGCTACACCTTC. Residues: CASSQGLGYTF. The chain recombines TRBV4-2 with TRBJ1-2; D ambiguous. Germline V gives CDR1 LGHNA, CDR2 YNFKEQ. V lost 1 base and J 8 bases, leaving 5 bases between the germline ends. The CDR3 totals 11 residues.

The chain links TRBV28 to TRBJ2-1; 7 nucleotides line up with TRBD1. Germline V lookup: CDR1 MDHEN, CDR2 SYDVKM. This CDR3 is built from 16 residues. V was clipped by 4 bases and J by 1 base; unmatched bases: 7. CDR3 bases: TGTGCCAGCAGTTCCAGACAGGGTGGTTCCTACAATGAGCAGTTCTTC. The encoded protein is CASSSRQGGSYNEQFF. Looking up the rest from reference TRBV28 and TRBJ2-1 gives the full variable domain: DVKVTQSSRYLVKRTGEKVFLECVQDMDHENMFWYRQDPGLGLRLIYFSYDVKMKEKGDIPEGYSVSREKKERFSLILESASTNQTSMYLCASSSRQGGSYNEQFFGPGTRLTVL.

This clonotype was observed a handful of times. The chain joins TRBV5-1 to TRBJ2-5; D uncertain. The CDR3 totals 14 residues. The V end was cut by 1 base, the J end by 5 bases, with 12 bases between. In germline, CDR1 is SGHRS, CDR2 YFSETQ. The CDR3 region is CASSLSGMGETQYF. CDR3 sequence (DNA): TGCGCCAGCAGCTTGTCAGGCATGGGGGAGACCCAGTACTTC.

This clonotype was seen a handful of times. The chain uses TRBV5-1 and TRBJ1-1; 8 nucleotides agree with TRBD1. The V and J ends lost 4 bases and 1 base, in that order; junction bases with no gene match: 12. In germline, CDR1 is SGHRS, CDR2 YFSETQ. The length of the CDR3 is 17 residues. The CDR3 sequence: CASSLTRQGTWNTEAFF. The CDR3, as DNA: TGCGCCAGCAGCCTCACTCGACAGGGGACCTGGAACACTGAAGCTTTCTTT.

This clonotype has ten or more counts. The chain joins TRBV20-1 to TRBJ2-7, with D possibly matching TRBD2 (7 bases). The CDR3 is 18 residues long. Germline CDR1 DFQATT, CDR2 SNEGSKA (reference sequence). The germline V and J ends were trimmed by 0 bases and 2 bases, with 23 bases remaining between them. The CDR3, as DNA: TGCAGTGCTAGAGATCCGGGGGGCGAGGGTAGCGCACCCTACGAGCAGTACTTC. This translates into CSARDPGGEGSAPYEQYF.

In its sample, this clonotype was seen a few times. This chain uses TRBV28 with TRBJ2-4; possibly TRBD2 for D (5 bases). Germline CDR1 and CDR2: MDHEN and SYDVKM. V shed 11 bases and J shed 6 bases, with 32 bases lying between them. This CDR3 is built from 18 residues. CDR3 nucleotide sequence: TGTGCCGCGGCGGGCGTATCGACCCCGGGCCGGCCCCGAAACATTCAGTACTTC. This codes for CAAAGVSTPGRPRNIQYF.

Details on this clonotype: With a much larger clone just one base away, this may be a read error. The chain combines TRBV7-2 with TRBJ2-1; D is uncertain. The J call is uncertain, as TRBJ2-7 better fits the DNA end. This CDR3 has 11 amino acids. Per the germline V gene, CDR1 is SGHTA and CDR2 is FQGNSA. The CDR3 sequence is CASQDYNEQYF. The CDR3, as DNA: TGTGCCAGCCAGGATTACAATGAGCAGTACTTC.

This clonotype was observed a single time. This chain links TRBV27 with TRBJ2-3, with D perhaps matching TRBD1 (6 bases). Germline V gene sequence: CDR1 MNHEY, CDR2 SMNVEV (reference sequence). This CDR3 region has 15 residues. Trimming stripped 2 bases from V and 4 bases from J, with 13 bases between. The CDR3 sequence: CASSLSRAGADTQYF. In nucleotides, the CDR3 is TGTGCCAGCAGTTTAAGTCGTGCAGGGGCAGATACGCAGTATTTT.

This clonotype was picked up one time. V usage is TRBV6-6 and J usage is TRBJ1-2; 8 bases match TRBD1. The V and J ends lost 10 bases and 4 bases, in that order; junction bases with no gene match: 8. The V gene's germline CDR1 is MNHNY and CDR2 SVGAGI (reference sequence). This CDR3 is built from 13 residues. The CDR3 DNA reads TGTGCCACAGCCTTGGGACAGGCCTATGGCTACACCTTC. Protein sequence: CATALGQAYGYTF.

The CDR3 region is CASSLTRSTDTQYF. The CDR3, as DNA: TGTGCCAGCAGCTTGACTAGAAGTACAGATACGCAGTATTTT. V usage is TRBV5-6 and J usage is TRBJ2-3, with a tentative D call TRBD2 (5 bases). Between the trimmed V and J ends, which lost 1 base and 3 bases, there was a span of 9 bases. Looked up from germline, CDR1 is SGHDT and CDR2 is YYEEEE. This CDR3 is 14 amino acids long.

This chain uses TRBV11-2 with TRBJ2-1; TRBD1 matches 8 bases. The J call may be mistaken, given a closer DNA end match to TRBJ2-7. In germline, CDR1 is SGHAT, CDR2 FQNNGV. This CDR3 region has 14 residues. The CDR3 sequence is CASSPQGASGEQYF. The CDR3 bases are TGTGCCAGCAGCCCCCAGGGGGCTAGTGGCGAGCAGTACTTC.

This clonotype came up many times. A junction boundary mismatches the germline segment, possibly from a read error. This chain uses TRBV6-5 with TRBJ2-7; D is undetermined. The germline V gene has CDR1 MNHEY and CDR2 SVGAGI. The CDR3 has 13 residues. DNA for the CDR3: TGCGCCAGCAGCTACAGAAGCTCCTACGAGCAGTACTTC. Protein product: CASSYRSSYEQYF.

CDR3 nucleotide sequence: TGTGCCATCAGGACCCCTAGCGGAGGAAATAGGAATGAGCAGTTCTTC. Translating it yields CAIRTPSGGNRNEQFF. The V gene is TRBV10-3, the J gene TRBJ2-1, with 7 bases that match TRBD2. Per germline, CDR1 ENHRY and CDR2 SYGVKD. The trim removed 6 bases at V and 7 bases at J, leaving 15 bases unmatched. The CDR3 loop spans 16 amino acids.

Many counts were recorded for this clonotype. The chain joins TRBV28 to TRBJ2-5; TRBD2 is a possible D gene (5 bases). Looked up from germline, CDR1 is MDHEN and CDR2 is SYDVKM. Trimming removed 5 bases at V and 5 bases at J, with 15 bases between. The CDR3 sequence is 14 residues long. The CDR3 sequence is CASSPFRGMETQYF. In DNA, the CDR3 is TGTGCCAGCAGTCCCTTTAGAGGGATGGAGACCCAGTACTTC.

The chain joins TRBV29-1 to TRBJ2-1; TRBD2 aligns across 8 bases. The V gene end was trimmed by 4 bases and the J gene end by 7 bases; junction bases not matched to a gene: 12. The CDR3 spans 15 residues. CDR1 is SQVTM and CDR2 is ANQGSEA in the germline V gene. CDR3 sequence reads: CSVAAGGLARNEQFF. CDR3 coding DNA: TGCAGCGTTGCAGCCGGAGGACTAGCTCGGAATGAGCAGTTCTTC.